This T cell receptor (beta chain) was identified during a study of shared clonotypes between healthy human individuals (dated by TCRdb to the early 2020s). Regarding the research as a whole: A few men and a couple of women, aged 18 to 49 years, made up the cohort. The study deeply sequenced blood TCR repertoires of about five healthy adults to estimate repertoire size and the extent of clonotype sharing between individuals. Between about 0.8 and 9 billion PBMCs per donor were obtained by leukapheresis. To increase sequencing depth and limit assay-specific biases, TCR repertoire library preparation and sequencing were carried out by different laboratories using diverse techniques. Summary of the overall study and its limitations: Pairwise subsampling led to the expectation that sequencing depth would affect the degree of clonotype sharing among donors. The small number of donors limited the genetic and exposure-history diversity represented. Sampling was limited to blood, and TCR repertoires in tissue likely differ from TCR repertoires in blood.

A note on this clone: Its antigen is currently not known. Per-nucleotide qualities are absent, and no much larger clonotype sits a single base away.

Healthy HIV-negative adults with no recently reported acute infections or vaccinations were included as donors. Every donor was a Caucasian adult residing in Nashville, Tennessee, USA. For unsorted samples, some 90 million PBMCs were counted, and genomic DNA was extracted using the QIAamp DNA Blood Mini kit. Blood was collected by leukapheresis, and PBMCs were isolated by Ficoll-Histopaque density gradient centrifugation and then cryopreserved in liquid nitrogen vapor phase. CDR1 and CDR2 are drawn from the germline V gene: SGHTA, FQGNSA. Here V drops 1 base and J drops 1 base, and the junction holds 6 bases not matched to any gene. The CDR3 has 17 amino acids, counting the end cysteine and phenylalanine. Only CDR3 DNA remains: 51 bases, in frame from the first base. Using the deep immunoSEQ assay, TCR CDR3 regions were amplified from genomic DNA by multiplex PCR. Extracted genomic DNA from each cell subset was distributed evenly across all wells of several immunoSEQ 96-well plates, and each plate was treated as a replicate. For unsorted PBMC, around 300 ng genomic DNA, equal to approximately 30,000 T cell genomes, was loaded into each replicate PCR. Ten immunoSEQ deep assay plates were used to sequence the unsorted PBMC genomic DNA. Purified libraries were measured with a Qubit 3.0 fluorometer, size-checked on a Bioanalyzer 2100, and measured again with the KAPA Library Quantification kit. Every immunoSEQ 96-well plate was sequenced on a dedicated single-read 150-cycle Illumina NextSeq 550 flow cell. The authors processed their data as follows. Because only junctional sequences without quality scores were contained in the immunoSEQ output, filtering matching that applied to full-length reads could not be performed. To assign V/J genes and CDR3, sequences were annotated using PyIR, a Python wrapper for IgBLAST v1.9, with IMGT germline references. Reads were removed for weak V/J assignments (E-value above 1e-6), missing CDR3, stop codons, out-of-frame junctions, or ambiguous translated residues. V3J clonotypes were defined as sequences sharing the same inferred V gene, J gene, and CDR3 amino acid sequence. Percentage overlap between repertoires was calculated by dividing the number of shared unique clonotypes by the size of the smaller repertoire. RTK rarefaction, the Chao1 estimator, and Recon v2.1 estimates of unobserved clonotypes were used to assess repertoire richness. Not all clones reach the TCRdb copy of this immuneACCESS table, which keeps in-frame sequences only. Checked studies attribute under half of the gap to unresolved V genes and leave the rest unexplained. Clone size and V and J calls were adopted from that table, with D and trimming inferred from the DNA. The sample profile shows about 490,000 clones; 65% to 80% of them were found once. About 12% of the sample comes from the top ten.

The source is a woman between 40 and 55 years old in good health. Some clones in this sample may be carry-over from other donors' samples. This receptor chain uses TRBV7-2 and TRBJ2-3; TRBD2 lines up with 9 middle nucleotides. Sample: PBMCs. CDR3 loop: CASSLVSSGSGTDTQYF. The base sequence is TGTGCCAGCAGCTTAGTTAGTAGCGGGAGCGGCACAGATACGCAGTATTTT.